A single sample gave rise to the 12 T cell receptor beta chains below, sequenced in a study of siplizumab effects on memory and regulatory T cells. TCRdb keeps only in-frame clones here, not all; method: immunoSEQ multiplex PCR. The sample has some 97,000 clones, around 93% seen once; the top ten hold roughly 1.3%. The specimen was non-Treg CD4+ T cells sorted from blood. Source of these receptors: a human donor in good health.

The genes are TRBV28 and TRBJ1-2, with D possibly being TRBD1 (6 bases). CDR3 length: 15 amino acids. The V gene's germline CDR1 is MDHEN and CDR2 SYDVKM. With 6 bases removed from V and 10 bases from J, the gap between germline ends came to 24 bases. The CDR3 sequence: CASSPRGGGSSSYTF. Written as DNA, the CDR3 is TGTGCCAGCAGCCCCCGGGGAGGGGGAAGCTCTTCCTACACCTTC.

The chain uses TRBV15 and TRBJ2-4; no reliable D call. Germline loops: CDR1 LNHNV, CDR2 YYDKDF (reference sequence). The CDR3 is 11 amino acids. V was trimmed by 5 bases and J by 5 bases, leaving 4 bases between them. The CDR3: CATSGENIQYF. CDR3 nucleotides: TGTGCCACCAGCGGCGAAAACATTCAGTACTTC.

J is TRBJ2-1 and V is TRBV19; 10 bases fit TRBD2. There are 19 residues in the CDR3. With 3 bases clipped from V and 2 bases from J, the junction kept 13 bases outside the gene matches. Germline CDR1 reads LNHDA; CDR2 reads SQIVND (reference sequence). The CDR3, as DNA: TGTGCCAGTAGTATCGGATCCCCGGGACTAGCGAAACCCTACAATGAGCAGTTCTTC. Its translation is CASSIGSPGLAKPYNEQFF. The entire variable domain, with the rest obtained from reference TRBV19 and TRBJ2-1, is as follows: DGGITQSPKYLFRKEGQNVTLSCEQNLNHDAMYWYRQDPGQGLRLIYYSQIVNDFQKGDIAEGYSVSREKKESFPLTVTSAQKNPTAFYLCASSIGSPGLAKPYNEQFFGPGTRLTVL.

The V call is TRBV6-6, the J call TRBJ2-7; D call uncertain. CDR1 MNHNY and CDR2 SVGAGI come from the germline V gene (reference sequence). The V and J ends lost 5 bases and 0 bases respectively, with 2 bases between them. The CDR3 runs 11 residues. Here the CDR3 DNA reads TGTGCCAGCAGTCCCTCCTACGAGCAGTACTTC. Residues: CASSPSYEQYF.

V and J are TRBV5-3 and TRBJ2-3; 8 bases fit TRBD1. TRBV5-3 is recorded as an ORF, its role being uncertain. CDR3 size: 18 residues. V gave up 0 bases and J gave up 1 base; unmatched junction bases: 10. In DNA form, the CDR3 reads TGTGCCAGAAGCTTGGTGAGACAGGGGTTGATTGGCACAGATACGCAGTATTTT. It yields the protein CARSLVRQGLIGTDTQYF.

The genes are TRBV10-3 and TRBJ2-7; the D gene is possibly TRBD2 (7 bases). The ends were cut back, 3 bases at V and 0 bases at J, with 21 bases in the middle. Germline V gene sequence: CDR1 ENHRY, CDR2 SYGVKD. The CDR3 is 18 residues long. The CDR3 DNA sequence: TGTGCCATCAGTGACGGCCAGTCGGGGAGGGGGAGCTCCTACGAGCAGTACTTC. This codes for CAISDGQSGRGSSYEQYF.

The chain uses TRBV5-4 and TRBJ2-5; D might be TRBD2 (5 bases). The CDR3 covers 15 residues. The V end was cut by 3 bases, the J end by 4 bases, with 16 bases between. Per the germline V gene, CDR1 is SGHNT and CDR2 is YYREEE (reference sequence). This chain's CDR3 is CASSSSGIAGETQYF. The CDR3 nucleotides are TGTGCCAGCAGCTCCTCGGGGATCGCGGGAGAGACCCAGTACTTC.

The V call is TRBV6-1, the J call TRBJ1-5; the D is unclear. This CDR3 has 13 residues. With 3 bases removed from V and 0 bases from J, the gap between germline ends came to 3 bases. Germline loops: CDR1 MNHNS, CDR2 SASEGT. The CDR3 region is CASSDVSNQPQHF. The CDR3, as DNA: TGTGCCAGCAGTGACGTTAGCAATCAGCCCCAGCATTTT.

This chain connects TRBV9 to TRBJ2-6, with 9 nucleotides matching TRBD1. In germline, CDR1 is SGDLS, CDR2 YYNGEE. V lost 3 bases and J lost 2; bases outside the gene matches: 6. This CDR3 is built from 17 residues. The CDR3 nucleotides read TGTGCCAGCAGCGCCCGATGGACAGGGGCTGGGGCCAACGTCCTGACTTTC. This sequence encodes CASSARWTGAGANVLTF.

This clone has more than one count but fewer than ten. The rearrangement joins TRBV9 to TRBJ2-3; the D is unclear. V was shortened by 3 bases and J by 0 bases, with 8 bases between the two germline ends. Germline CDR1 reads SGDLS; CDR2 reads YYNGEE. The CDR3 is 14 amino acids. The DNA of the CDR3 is TGTGCCAGCAGCGCTGGGCTTAGCACAGATACGCAGTATTTT. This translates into CASSAGLSTDTQYF.

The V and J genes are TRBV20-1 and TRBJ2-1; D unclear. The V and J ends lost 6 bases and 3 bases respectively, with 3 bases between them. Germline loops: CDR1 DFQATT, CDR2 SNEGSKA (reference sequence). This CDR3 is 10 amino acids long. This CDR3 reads CSAIYNEQFF. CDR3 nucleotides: TGCAGTGCGATCTACAATGAGCAGTTCTTC.

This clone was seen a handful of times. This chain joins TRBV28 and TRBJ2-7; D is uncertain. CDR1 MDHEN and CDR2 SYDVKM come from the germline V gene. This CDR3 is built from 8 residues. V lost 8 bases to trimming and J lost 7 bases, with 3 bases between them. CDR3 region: CASGEQYF. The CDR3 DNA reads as TGTGCCAGCGGAGAGCAGTACTTC.